The present entry profiles one TCR beta chain with its context. Germline CDR1 is PRHDT and CDR2 is FYEKMQ (reference sequence). This CDR3 has 15 residues. V dropped 3 bases and J dropped 2; count of bases not matched to a gene: 6. The sample is drawn from a study of preoperative IRX-2 immunotherapy in early breast cancer. As to treatment: preoperative locoregional IRX-2 cytokine immunotherapy. Samples came from a phase Ib trial of preoperative locoregional IRX-2 cytokine immunotherapy. Assay: immunoSEQ multiplex PCR; the TCRdb copy retains only in-frame clones and omits some. The table lists over 35,000 clones, about 95% of them singletons, with 1.5% to 2% in the top ten.

The chain couples TRBV13 to TRBJ2-7; 8 nucleotides line up with TRBD2. This clonotype was sampled from a human donor with breast cancer. Sequencing was performed on tumor tissue, taken after IRX-2 immunotherapy. The CDR3 sequence is CASSFVSGDPYEQYF. The CDR3 nucleotides read TGTGCCAGCAGCTTCGTTAGCGGGGATCCCTACGAGCAGTACTTC.